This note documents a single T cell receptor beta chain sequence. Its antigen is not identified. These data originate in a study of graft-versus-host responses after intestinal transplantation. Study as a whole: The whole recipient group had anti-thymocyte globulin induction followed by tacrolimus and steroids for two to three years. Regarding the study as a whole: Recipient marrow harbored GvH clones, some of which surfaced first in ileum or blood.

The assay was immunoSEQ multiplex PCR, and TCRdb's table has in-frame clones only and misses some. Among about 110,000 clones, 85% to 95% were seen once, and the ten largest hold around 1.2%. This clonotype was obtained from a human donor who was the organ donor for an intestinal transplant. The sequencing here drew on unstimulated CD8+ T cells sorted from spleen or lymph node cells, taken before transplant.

The CDR3 bases are TGTGCCAGCAGCGCCAAAAGCTCCTACGAGCAGTACTTC. This codes for CASSAKSSYEQYF. This chain connects TRBV9 to TRBJ2-7; D call uncertain. The V gene lost 3 bases and the J gene lost 0 bases, with 7 bases spanning the gap. CDR3 length: 13 residues. Germline-derived CDR1 and CDR2 are SGDLS and YYNGEE.